This T cell receptor (beta chain) was sequenced in a study of cytomegalovirus exposure and HLA in healthy donors. The CDR3 is 15 amino acids. Trimming cost V 1 base and J 2 bases; bases outside gene matches: 4. The V gene's germline CDR1 is GTSNPN and CDR2 SVGIG (reference sequence). It was with 60 Vbeta and 13 Jbeta primers that the PCR ran. Profiling relied on immunoSEQ multiplex PCR, and the TCRdb table lists in-frame clones only, not all of them. The sample records about 160,000 clones, about 85% being singletons. Sequencing used PBMCs. The clonotype comes from a male donor in good health and CMV-seropositive. The chain is built from TRBV30 and TRBJ2-3; 9 nucleotides agree with TRBD1. CDR3 protein: CAWSGGQGNTDTQYF. In nucleotides, the CDR3 is TGTGCCTGGAGTGGAGGACAGGGGAACACAGATACGCAGTATTTT.